This T cell receptor (beta chain) was recovered during a study of OX40 agonist ivuxolimab in advanced cancers. TCRdb's copy holds only in-frame clones and misses some; the assay was immunoSEQ multiplex PCR. The data hold around 67,000 clones, with 80% to 90% observed a single time. This clone was detected a few times. Its specificity is not known. Regarding the study as a whole: Undetermined was the antigen specificity of the expanded peripheral T cells. Circulating CD4+ and CD8+ T cells showed clonal expansion by week 6 at 0.1 to 3.0 mg/kg.

The CDR3 loop spans 16 amino acids. V was trimmed by 2 bases and J by 1 base, leaving 14 bases between them. The germline V gene encodes CDR1 SEHNR and CDR2 FQNEAQ (reference sequence). The specimen was CD4+ or CD8+ T cells sorted from blood, collected in a trial of the OX40 agonist ivuxolimab. The sequence was obtained from an adult with an advanced solid tumor such as melanoma, head and neck, liver or kidney cancer. The chain carries TRBV7-9 and TRBJ1-1; D call uncertain. CDR3 loop: CASSLRPGTENTEAFF. In DNA, the CDR3 is TGTGCCAGCAGCTTACGCCCGGGAACAGAGAACACTGAAGCTTTCTTT.